This TCR beta chain is drawn from a study of blood T cell repertoires in COVID-19. Germline V gives CDR1 LNHDA, CDR2 SQIVND (reference sequence). The CDR3 is 13 amino acids. Trimming took 3 bases from V and 4 from J, leaving 9 bases between them. The table came from immunoSEQ multiplex PCR; TCRdb's copy has only in-frame clones and leaves some out. The sample consists of 190,000 or so clones, more than 75% of them appearing once. The receptor comes from a woman aged 18-29 years who had recovered from COVID-19. This chain connects TRBV19 to TRBJ1-2; TRBD1 is a possible D gene (5 bases). The material sequenced was peripheral blood. CDR3 bases: TGTGCCAGTAGTATCGACAGTCTCTATGGCTACACCTTC. Translated: CASSIDSLYGYTF.